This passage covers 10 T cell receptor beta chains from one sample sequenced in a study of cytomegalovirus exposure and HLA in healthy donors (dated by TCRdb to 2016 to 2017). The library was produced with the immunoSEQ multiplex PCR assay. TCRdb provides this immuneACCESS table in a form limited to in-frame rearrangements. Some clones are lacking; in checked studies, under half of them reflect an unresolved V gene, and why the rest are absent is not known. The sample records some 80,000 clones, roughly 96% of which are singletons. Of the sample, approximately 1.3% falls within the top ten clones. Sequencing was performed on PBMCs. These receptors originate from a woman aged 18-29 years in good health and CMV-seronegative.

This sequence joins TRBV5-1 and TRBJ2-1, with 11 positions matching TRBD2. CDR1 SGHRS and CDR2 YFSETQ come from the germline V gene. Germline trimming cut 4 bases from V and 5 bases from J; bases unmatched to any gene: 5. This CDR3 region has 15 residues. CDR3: CASSGTSGGHNEQFF. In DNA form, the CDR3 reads TGCGCCAGCAGCGGAACTAGCGGGGGCCACAATGAGCAGTTCTTC.

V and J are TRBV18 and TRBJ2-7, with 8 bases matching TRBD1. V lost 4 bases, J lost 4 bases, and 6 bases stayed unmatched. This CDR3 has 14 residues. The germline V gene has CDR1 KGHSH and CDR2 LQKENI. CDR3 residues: CASSLGQGPYEQYF. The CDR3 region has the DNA TGTGCCAGCTCACTAGGACAGGGTCCGTACGAGCAGTACTTC.

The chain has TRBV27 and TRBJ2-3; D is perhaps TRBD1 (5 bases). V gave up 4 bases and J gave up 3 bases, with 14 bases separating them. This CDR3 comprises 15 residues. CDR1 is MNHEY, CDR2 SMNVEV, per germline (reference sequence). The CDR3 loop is CASSSIRAGTDTQYF. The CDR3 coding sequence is TGTGCCAGCAGTTCCATAAGGGCAGGGACAGATACGCAGTATTTT.

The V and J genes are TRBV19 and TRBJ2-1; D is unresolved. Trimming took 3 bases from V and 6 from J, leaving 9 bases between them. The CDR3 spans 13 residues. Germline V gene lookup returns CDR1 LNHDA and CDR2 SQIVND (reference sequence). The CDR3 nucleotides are TGTGCCAGTAGTATGGAACGGGTCAATGAGCAGTTCTTC. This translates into CASSMERVNEQFF.

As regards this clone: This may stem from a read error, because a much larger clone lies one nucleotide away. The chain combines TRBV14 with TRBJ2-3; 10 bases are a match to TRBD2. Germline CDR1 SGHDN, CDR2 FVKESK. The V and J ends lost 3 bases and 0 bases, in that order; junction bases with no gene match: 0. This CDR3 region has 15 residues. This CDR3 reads CASSQTSGSTDTQYF. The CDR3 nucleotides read TGTGCCAGCAGCCAGACTAGCGGGAGCACAGATACGCAGTATTTT.

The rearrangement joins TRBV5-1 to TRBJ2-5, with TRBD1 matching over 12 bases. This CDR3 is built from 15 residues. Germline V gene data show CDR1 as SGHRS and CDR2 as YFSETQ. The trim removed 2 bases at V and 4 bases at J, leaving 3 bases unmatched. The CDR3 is CASSFLGQGAETQYF. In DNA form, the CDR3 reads TGCGCCAGCAGCTTCCTGGGACAGGGGGCAGAGACCCAGTACTTC.

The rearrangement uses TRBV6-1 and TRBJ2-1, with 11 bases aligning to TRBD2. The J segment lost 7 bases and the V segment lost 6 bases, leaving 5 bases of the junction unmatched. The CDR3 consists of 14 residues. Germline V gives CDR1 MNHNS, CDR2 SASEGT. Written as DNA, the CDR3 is TGTGCCAGCAGCCTAGCGGGAGGTCCAAATGAGCAGTTCTTC. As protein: CASSLAGGPNEQFF.

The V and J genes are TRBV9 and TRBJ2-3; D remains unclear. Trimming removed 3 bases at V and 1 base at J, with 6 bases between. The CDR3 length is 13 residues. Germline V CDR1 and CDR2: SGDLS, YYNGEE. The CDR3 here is CASSAQGTDTQYF. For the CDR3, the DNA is TGTGCCAGCAGCGCCCAGGGCACAGATACGCAGTATTTT.

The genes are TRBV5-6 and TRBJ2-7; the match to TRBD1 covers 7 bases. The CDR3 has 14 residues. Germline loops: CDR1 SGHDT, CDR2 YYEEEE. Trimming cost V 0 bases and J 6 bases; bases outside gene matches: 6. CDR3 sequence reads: CASSLAVQGSEQYF. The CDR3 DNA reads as TGTGCCAGCAGCTTGGCTGTACAGGGGTCCGAGCAGTACTTC.

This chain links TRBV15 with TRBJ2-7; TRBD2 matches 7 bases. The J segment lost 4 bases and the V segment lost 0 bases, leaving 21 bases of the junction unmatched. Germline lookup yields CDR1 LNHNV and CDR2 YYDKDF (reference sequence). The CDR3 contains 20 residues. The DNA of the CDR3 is TGTGCCACCAGCAGAGATTCGTATTGGGCGGGAGATGGGGCCCTATACGAGCAGTACTTC. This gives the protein CATSRDSYWAGDGALYEQYF.